Listed below are T cell receptor beta chains from one sample, sequenced in a study of blood T cell repertoires in COVID-19. TCRdb's table, derived via immunoSEQ multiplex PCR, lists solely in-frame clones and lacks some. The data hold about 300,000 clones, with around 83% observed a single time. Sequenced input: peripheral blood. Receptors originate from a woman in her fifties or sixties with acute or convalescent COVID-19. Both conserved end residues are part of each CDR3. The D gene is left open where the match is weak. Part of the rows lack a size; the others show once, few, many or a class for expanded clones.

>.|TRBV2|.|TRBJ1-1|13
CASMRQSNTEAFF
TGTGCCAGCATGCGACAGTCGAACACTGAAGCTTTCTTT
>TRBD2|TRBV19|.|TRBJ2-2|17
CASSRTSGGQNTGELFF
TGTGCCAGTAGTCGGACTAGCGGGGGACAGAACACCGGGGAGCTGTTTTTT
>TRBD2|TRBV7-8|few|TRBJ2-1|18
CASSPFGVGGGAKNEQFF
TGTGCCAGCAGCCCCTTTGGGGTTGGCGGGGGGGCGAAGAATGAGCAGTTCTTC
>TRBD1|TRBV27|.|TRBJ1-6|15
CASSKGTGNNSPLHF
TGTGCCAGCAGTAAGGGGACAGGGAATAATTCACCCCTCCACTTT
>.|TRBV30|.|TRBJ2-3|15
CAWSLGWGSTDTQYF
TGTGCCTGGAGCTTAGGTTGGGGCAGCACAGATACGCAGTATTTT
>.|TRBV3-1/TRBV3-2|.|TRBJ2-7|14
CASSQGAQGYEQYF
TGTGCCAGCAGCCAAGGGGCCCAGGGGTACGAGCAGTACTTC
>TRBD1|TRBV29-1|.|TRBJ1-1|13
CSVLTGAGTEAFF
TGCAGCGTTTTAACAGGGGCCGGCACTGAAGCTTTCTTT
>.|TRBV12-5|.|TRBJ1-6|14
CASGLGTPNSPLHF
TGTGCTAGTGGTTTGGGGACACCCAATTCACCCCTCCACTTT
>TRBD1|TRBV10-3|few|TRBJ2-7|14
CAIRDRTGSDEQYF
TGTGCCATCAGAGATAGGACAGGGTCGGACGAGCAGTACTTC
>TRBD2|TRBV9|.|TRBJ2-3|16
CASSVGTSGDTDTQYF
TGTGCCAGCAGCGTAGGGACTAGCGGAGACACAGATACGCAGTATTTT
>.|TRBV30|.|TRBJ1-1|14
CACLAPLRGPEAFF
TGTGCCTGTCTGGCCCCCCTACGAGGGCCTGAAGCTTTCTTT
>TRBD2|TRBV6-2/TRBV6-3|.|TRBJ2-7|14
CASSYPGGLLEQYF
TGTGCCAGCAGTTACCCGGGAGGACTTCTCGAGCAGTACTTC
>TRBD1|TRBV29-1|.|TRBJ1-2|15
CSVRGTGGKGYGYTF
TGCAGCGTTCGAGGGACAGGGGGAAAGGGCTATGGCTACACCTTC
>TRBD1|TRBV9|.|TRBJ1-2|15
CASSDGTEENYGYTF
TGTGCCAGCAGCGACGGGACAGAAGAGAACTATGGCTACACCTTC
>TRBD1|TRBV10-3|.|TRBJ1-1|14
CAISDRGLETEAFF
TGTGCCATCAGTGACAGGGGGCTTGAGACTGAAGCTTTCTTT
>.|TRBV7-2|.|TRBJ1-4|15
CASSFAQVTNEKLFF
TGTGCCAGCAGCTTCGCACAGGTTACTAATGAAAAACTGTTTTTT
>.|TRBV19|.|TRBJ1-5|14
CASSKSRMSQPQHF
TGTGCCAGTAGTAAAAGCAGGATGTCCCAGCCCCAGCATTTT
>.|TRBV5-1|.|TRBJ2-5|12
CASSLDLETQYF
TGCGCCAGCAGCTTGGATCTTGAGACCCAGTACTTC
>TRBD1|TRBV30|.|TRBJ1-6|16
CASKINAGQRVSPLHF
TGTGCCTCTAAAATCAACGCGGGACAGCGGGTTTCACCCCTCCACTTT
>.|TRBV9|.|TRBJ2-5|16
CASSVGMWGDQETQYF
TGTGCCAGCAGCGTCGGAATGTGGGGAGACCAAGAGACCCAGTACTTC
>.|TRBV19|.|TRBJ1-4|15
CASSALEGITEKLFF
TGTGCCAGTAGTGCCCTGGAGGGCATCACTGAAAAACTGTTTTTT
>TRBD1|TRBV2|.|TRBJ2-7|14
CASSESGTGNYKYF
TGTGCCAGCAGTGAAAGCGGGACAGGGAATTACAAGTACTTC
>TRBD1|TRBV11-2|.|TRBJ2-1|14
CVIQGASSYNEQFF
TGTGTTATACAGGGGGCAAGCTCCTACAATGAGCAGTTCTTC
>TRBD2|TRBV4-3|.|TRBJ2-1|14
CASSQLGGYNEQFF
TGCGCCAGCAGCCAACTGGGGGGGTACAATGAGCAGTTCTTC
>TRBD1|TRBV6-5|.|TRBJ1-2|14
CASTLSTGAVGYTF
TGTGCCAGCACCCTATCGACAGGGGCGGTTGGCTACACCTTC
>.|TRBV30|.|TRBJ1-5|15
CAWRSGVHSNQPQHF
TGTGCCTGGAGATCGGGTGTCCATAGCAATCAGCCCCAGCATTTT
>.|TRBV6-2/TRBV6-3|.|TRBJ2-3|14
CASSYRQSTDTQYF
TGTGCCAGCAGTTATAGACAATCCACAGATACGCAGTATTTT
>.|TRBV5-1|once|TRBJ2-5|16
CASSLGGRSERETQYF
TGCGCCAGCAGCTTAGGTGGACGCTCCGAGCGGGAGACCCAGTACTTC
>.|TRBV2|.|TRBJ1-4|16
CASSYPHHREGEKLFF
TGTGCCAGCAGTTACCCCCACCACAGGGAAGGGGAAAAACTGTTTTTT
>.|TRBV7-2|.|TRBJ2-7|15
CASSLSGGLHYEQYF
TGTGCCAGCAGCTTAAGTGGGGGACTTCACTACGAGCAGTACTTC
>.|TRBV21-1|.|TRBJ1-1|17
CASSKDDGGSGRQVTFF
TGTGCCAGCAGCAAAGATGATGGGGGCAGTGGGAGACAGGTAACTTTCTTT
>.|TRBV18|once|TRBJ1-2|12
CASSPSRDGYTF
TGTGCCAGCTCACCTTCACGGGATGGCTACACCTTC
>.|TRBV7-2|.|TRBJ2-1|14
CASSPSYVGGLWFF
TGTGCCAGCAGCCCTTCATACGTGGGGGGGCTGTGGTTCTTC
>TRBD1|TRBV7-2|once|TRBJ1-4|16
CASSSSGTGLWEKLFF
TGTGCCAGCAGCTCCTCCGGGACAGGGCTTTGGGAAAAACTGTTTTTT
>.|TRBV7-2|.|TRBJ1-1|13
CASSLQANTEAFF
TGTGCCAGCAGCTTACAGGCGAACACTGAAGCTTTCTTT
>.|TRBV6-2/TRBV6-3|.|TRBJ1-5|16
CASSYPGQQRHQPQHF
TGTGCCAGCAGTTACCCCGGACAGCAACGCCATCAGCCCCAGCATTTT
>.|TRBV7-9|once|TRBJ1-1|13
CASRQTGNTEAFF
TGTGCCAGCAGACAGACAGGGAACACTGAAGCTTTCTTT
>.|TRBV30|few|TRBJ2-7|13
CAWGRLRGYEQYF
TGTGCCTGGGGGCGGCTCAGGGGCTACGAGCAGTACTTC
>.|TRBV18|.|TRBJ1-4|15
CASSPSADFKEKLFF
TGTGCCAGCTCACCGTCGGCAGACTTTAAGGAAAAACTGTTTTTT
>.|TRBV7-2|few|TRBJ1-4|13
CASSVGGGEKLFF
TGTGCCAGCAGCGTCGGGGGTGGAGAAAAACTGTTTTTT
>TRBD1|TRBV6-5|.|TRBJ2-2|15
CASSLGQGGGGELFF
TGTGCCAGCAGCCTCGGACAGGGTGGAGGCGGGGAGCTGTTTTTT
>.|TRBV5-6|once|TRBJ1-2|12
CASSLAGYGYTF
TGTGCCAGCAGCTTGGCGGGCTATGGCTACACCTTC
>.|TRBV6-7|.|TRBJ1-3|10
CASPSDTIYF
TGTGCCAGCCCCTCGGACACCATATATTTT
>TRBD1|TRBV7-2|.|TRBJ1-5|15
CASSSGTDYNQPQHF
TGTGCCAGCAGCTCCGGGACAGATTACAATCAGCCCCAGCATTTT
>.|TRBV29-1|.|TRBJ2-3|15
CSVSPSGLSTDTQYF
TGCAGCGTGAGCCCCTCGGGACTGAGCACAGATACGCAGTATTTT
>.|TRBV20-1|.|TRBJ2-3|14
CSASGLASWDTQYF
TGCAGTGCTAGTGGGCTAGCGTCCTGGGATACGCAGTATTTT
>TRBD2|TRBV30|.|TRBJ2-1|14
CAWSSGRDYNEQFF
TGTGCCTGGTCTAGCGGGAGGGATTACAATGAGCAGTTCTTC
>TRBD1|TRBV4-1|.|TRBJ1-2|13
CASSPTGSYGYTF
TGCGCCAGCAGCCCGACAGGGAGCTATGGCTACACCTTC
>TRBD1|TRBV6-5|.|TRBJ1-4|16
CASSYSDRGIGEKLFF
TGTGCCAGCAGTTACTCGGACAGGGGAATCGGTGAAAAACTGTTTTTT
>TRBD2|TRBV6-2/TRBV6-3|.|TRBJ2-1|14
CASSDSGRAHEQFF
TGTGCCAGCAGTGATAGCGGGAGGGCGCATGAGCAGTTCTTC
>TRBD1|TRBV19|.|TRBJ1-1|14
CATKTRDRGTEAFF
TGTGCCACCAAAACCCGGGACAGGGGAACTGAAGCTTTCTTT
>.|TRBV5-1|.|TRBJ2-7|13
CASSLGHSYEQYF
TGCGCCAGCAGCTTGGGACACTCCTACGAGCAGTACTTC
>.|TRBV5-4|.|TRBJ1-4|13
CASSSGANEKLFF
TGTGCCAGCAGCTCAGGGGCGAATGAAAAACTGTTTTTT
>.|TRBV7-8|.|TRBJ1-3|13
CASSQNRENTIYF
TGTGCCAGCAGCCAAAACAGGGAGAACACCATATATTTT
>TRBD2|TRBV19|.|TRBJ2-7|14
CASRKTGGTYEQYF
TGTGCCAGTAGAAAAACGGGAGGAACCTACGAGCAGTACTTC